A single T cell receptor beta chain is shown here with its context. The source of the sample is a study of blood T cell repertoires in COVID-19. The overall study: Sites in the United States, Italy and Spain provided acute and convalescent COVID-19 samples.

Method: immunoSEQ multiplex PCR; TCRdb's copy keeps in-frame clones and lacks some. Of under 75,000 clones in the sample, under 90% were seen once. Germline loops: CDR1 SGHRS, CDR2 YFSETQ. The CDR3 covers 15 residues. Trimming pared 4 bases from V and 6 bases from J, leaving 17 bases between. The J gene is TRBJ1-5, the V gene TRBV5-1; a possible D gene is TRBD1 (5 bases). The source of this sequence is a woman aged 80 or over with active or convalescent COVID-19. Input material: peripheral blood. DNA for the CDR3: TGCGCCAGCAGCCCGGACCCCGGGGGGGGTCAGCCCCAGCATTTT. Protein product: CASSPDPGGGQPQHF.